What follows is one T cell receptor (beta chain) and its context. Its antigen is not known. The donors were part of the validation cohort of roughly 110 subjects. That cohort was separate from the first cohort, which comprised 666 subjects. V was cut by 4 bases and J by 8 bases, with 17 bases left in between. Germline-derived CDR1 and CDR2 are SEHNR and FQNEAQ (reference sequence). The CDR3 is made up of 14 amino acids. Method: immunoSEQ multiplex PCR; TCRdb's copy keeps in-frame clones and lacks some. The data contain about 73,000 clones, approximately 95% of them singletons. This entry belongs to a study of cytomegalovirus exposure and HLA in healthy donors. Study results and limitations: According to a later analysis, TCR clusters from the first cohort tended to co-occur in the roughly 110 validation repertoires. Specificity for CMV antigens was confirmed in vitro for a few of the CMV-associated chains.

The TCR comes from a man aged 18 to 29 in good health and CMV-seronegative. Sequencing was carried out using PBMCs. The chain combines TRBV7-9 with TRBJ1-2; TRBD1 is a possible D gene (5 bases). Here the CDR3 reads CASSSGGGVDGYTF. The CDR3 region has the DNA TGTGCCAGCAGCTCCGGGGGAGGGGTCGACGGCTACACCTTC.